This section outlines one TCR beta chain sequence together with its context. Each CDR3 protein gets one entry after TCRdb re-called the RT-PCR reads with MiXCR. The repertoire has roughly 150,000 distinct CDR3 sequences, approximately 10% of them found once; the top ten carry around 12%. Germline loops: CDR1 MNHNS, CDR2 SASEGT. This CDR3 is built from 14 residues. V was clipped by 7 bases and J by 3 bases; unmatched bases: 6. This record belongs to a study of response to subunit inactivated influenza vaccine. This chain connects TRBV6-1 to TRBJ2-7; TRBD1 agrees at 10 bases. This specimen consisted of non-naive T cells sorted from PBMCs, obtained 40 to 50 days after vaccination. This sequence was found in a man in his forties or fifties who received an inactivated influenza vaccine. The chain's CDR3 is CASTEGTGDYEQYF. The CDR3 nucleotides are TGTGCCAGCACCGAAGGGACAGGGGACTACGAGCAGTACTTC.